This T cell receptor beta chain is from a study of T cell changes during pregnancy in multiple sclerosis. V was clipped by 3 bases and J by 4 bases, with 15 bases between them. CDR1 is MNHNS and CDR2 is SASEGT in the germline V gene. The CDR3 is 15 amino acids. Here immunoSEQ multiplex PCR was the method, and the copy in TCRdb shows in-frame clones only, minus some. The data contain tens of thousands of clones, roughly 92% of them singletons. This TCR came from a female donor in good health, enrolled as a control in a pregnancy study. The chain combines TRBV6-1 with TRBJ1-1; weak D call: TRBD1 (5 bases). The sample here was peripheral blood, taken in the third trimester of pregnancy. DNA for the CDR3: TGTGCCAGCAGTGAGGTGTGGGGGGATGCCACTGAAGCTTTCTTT. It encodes CASSEVWGDATEAFF.